What follows describes a single T cell receptor beta chain. These data come from a study of technical replicates of blood from several donors. V was clipped by 4 bases and J by 4 bases, with 11 bases between them. The CDR3 has 13 residues. The germline V gene encodes CDR1 LNHDA and CDR2 SQIVND (reference sequence). Measured with immunoSEQ multiplex PCR; TCRdb has only the in-frame clones, and not every one. The table shows approximately 70,000 clones, with about 92% occurring only once. The chain employs TRBV19 and TRBJ2-7; D not certain. The source is a human donor in good health. Material for sequencing was T cells isolated from PBMCs. DNA for the CDR3: TGTGCCAGTAGTACCAGGTTAACTTACGAGCAGTACTTC. This encodes CASSTRLTYEQYF.